This TCR beta chain derives from a study of cytomegalovirus exposure and HLA in healthy donors. Amplification used 60 Vbeta primers and 13 Jbeta primers. The protocol was immunoSEQ multiplex PCR, while the TCRdb copy is restricted to in-frame clones and leaves out a portion. The sample records more than 90,000 clones, around 81% being singletons. This CDR3 region has 16 residues. Germline V gene sequence: CDR1 MDHEN, CDR2 SYDVKM. Trimming took 7 bases from V and 0 from J; bases not matched to a gene: 7. This clone is a singleton in its sample. The specimen was PBMCs. The TCR originated in a woman in her sixties or seventies in good health and CMV-seropositive. This rearrangement joins TRBV28 to TRBJ1-2; TRBD1 agrees at 11 bases. The CDR3 loop reads CASTGRDRGTNYGYTF. As DNA, the CDR3 is TGTGCCAGCACTGGCCGGGACAGGGGGACTAACTATGGCTACACCTTC.